This T cell receptor (beta chain) was found in a study of response to subunit inactivated influenza vaccine. The study, taken as a whole, reports: The authors suggested that few new T cells are recruited per seasonal influenza vaccination.

This CDR3 has 17 amino acids. CDR1 is DFQATT and CDR2 is SNEGSKA in the germline V gene (reference sequence). The trim removed 2 bases at V and 9 bases at J, leaving 14 bases unmatched. TCRdb used MiXCR to reprocess the RT-PCR reads, holding one entry per CDR3 protein. The sample has under 800,000 distinct CDR3 sequences, approximately 15% seen once; the top ten hold 5.5% to 7%. There are a few counts of this clonotype. Antigen specificity is unknown. The rearrangement joins TRBV20-1 to TRBJ2-1; TRBD2 matches at 12 bases. The sample here was PBMCs from blood, taken 14 days before vaccination. The source of this sequence is a man aged 45-65 years who received an inactivated influenza vaccine. The CDR3 is CSARPPGTSGFGGEQFF. The CDR3 bases are TGCAGTGCTAGACCACCCGGGACTAGCGGGTTTGGGGGTGAGCAGTTCTTC.